The clone carrying this T cell receptor beta chain was observed a few times. To make TCR beta libraries, researchers used iRepertoire HTBI primers and Arm-PCR of CDR3 regions. TCRdb reprocessed the multiplex PCR reads with MiXCR, giving one entry per CDR3 protein. The sample consists of some 330,000 distinct CDR3 sequences, around 11% of them appearing once. The time point: newly diagnosed GD, antithyroid drugs for less than 3 months. Extracted RNA from PBMCs served as the source of the TCR library. Diagnosing Graves' disease relied on the American Thyroid Association guidelines. This sample stems from a study of regulatory T cells in long-lasting Graves disease. Germline V lookup: CDR1 SGHDN, CDR2 FVKESK. With 4 bases removed from V and 1 base from J, the gap between germline ends came to 13 bases. CDR3 size: 15 residues. The same data also contributed to another study, on T cells in Graves' hyperthyroidism and ophthalmopathy. That paper notes: Over 18 months, lack of ophthalmopathy progression marked Graves' hyperthyroidism as stable.

This TCR was sampled from a woman between 18 and 29 years old with Graves disease. The chain is built from TRBV14 and TRBJ1-1, with D tentatively TRBD1 (5 bases). The specimen comprised peripheral blood mononuclear cells (PBMCs), sampled at new diagnosis, from a patient treated with antithyroid drugs. For the CDR3, the DNA is TGTGCCAGCAGCCGAACGACCGGGGGGAACACTGAAGCTTTCTTT. It encodes CASSRTTGGNTEAFF.